The T cell receptor beta chain under discussion was sequenced for a study of molecular identifiers for immune sequencing clone quantification. Points from the study as a whole: Underestimation of highly expanded clone sizes could arise where identical TCR molecules share a barcode.

This clonotype occurred many times. What it binds is unknown. Each CDR3 protein is one row after TCRdb ran MiXCR on the PCR reads. The sample carries about 320,000 distinct CDR3 sequences, about 22% recorded once. V was pared by 6 bases and J by 4 bases, with 10 bases between. The CDR3 spans 12 residues. The sequencing input was naive CD8+ T cells from blood, with Jurkat cell RNA spiked in. Documented subset: FACS-sorted CD8+CD4-CCR7+CD45RA+ naive T cells. The TCR originated in a human donor in good health. Some libraries in this study had Jurkat cell RNA spiked in. The chain has TRBV12-3 or TRBV12-4 and TRBJ2-7; D not certain. The CDR3 DNA sequence: TGTGCCAGCAGCATAGATTTGTACGAGCAGTACTTC. Its protein is CASSIDLYEQYF.